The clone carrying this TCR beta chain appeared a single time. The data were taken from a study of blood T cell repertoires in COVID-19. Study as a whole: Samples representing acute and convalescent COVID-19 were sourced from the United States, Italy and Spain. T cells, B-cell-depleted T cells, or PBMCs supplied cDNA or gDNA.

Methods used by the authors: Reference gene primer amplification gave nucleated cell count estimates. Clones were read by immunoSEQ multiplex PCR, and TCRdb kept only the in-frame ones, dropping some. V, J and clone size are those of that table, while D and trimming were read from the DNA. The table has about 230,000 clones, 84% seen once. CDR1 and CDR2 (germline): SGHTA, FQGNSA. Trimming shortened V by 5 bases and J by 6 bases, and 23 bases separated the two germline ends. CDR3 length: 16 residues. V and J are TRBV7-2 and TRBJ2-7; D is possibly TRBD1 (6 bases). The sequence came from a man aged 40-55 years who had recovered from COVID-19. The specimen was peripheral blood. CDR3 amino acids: CASSARPHIGGGEQYF. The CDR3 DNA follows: TGTGCCAGCAGCGCCCGCCCTCATATTGGGGGCGGCGAGCAGTACTTC. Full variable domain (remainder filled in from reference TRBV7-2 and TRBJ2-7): GAGVSQSPSNKVTEKGKDVELRCDPISGHTALYWYRQSLGQGLEFLIYFQGNSAPDKSGLPSDRFSAERTGGSVSTLTIQRTQQEDSAVYLCASSARPHIGGGEQYFGPGTRLTVT.